Following are 6 T cell receptor beta chains from one sample sequenced in a study of immune evolution from preneoplasia to lung adenocarcinoma (dated by TCRdb to the early 2020s). Library construction relied on the immunoSEQ multiplex PCR assay. Sourced from immuneACCESS, this table was stored by TCRdb with only in-frame sequences that have V and J called. A share of the clones is absent; for the studies checked, an unresolved V gene accounts for under half, and the remainder has no known explanation. Here the sample has a few thousand clones; 60% to 80% occur a single time. Of the sample, 26% is held by the ten largest clones. The sequenced material came from FFPE normal lung tissue adjacent to the tumor. These receptors were taken from a person aged 55 to 70 with lung adenocarcinoma.

The gene calls are TRBV18 and TRBJ2-5; D uncertain. Germline CDR1 KGHSH, CDR2 LQKENI. V lost 2 bases and J 5 bases, leaving 18 bases between the germline ends. This CDR3 is 16 amino acids long. Here the CDR3 DNA reads TGTGCCAGCTCACCAGAATCCAACCGGCAGTCGGAGACCCAGTACTTC. It yields the protein CASSPESNRQSETQYF.

V gene TRBV27 combines with J gene TRBJ2-4; D gene ambiguous. This CDR3 is built from 14 residues. The germline gives CDR1 MNHEY, CDR2 SMNVEV (reference sequence). V was pared by 11 bases and J by 2 bases, with 16 bases between. CDR3 sequence reads: CAGSLPASKNIQYF. The CDR3 DNA follows: TGTGCCGGATCTTTGCCCGCTTCCAAAAACATTCAGTACTTC.

The chain combines TRBV7-8 with TRBJ2-7; no reliable D call. Germline V gene sequence: CDR1 SGHVS, CDR2 FQNEAQ. This CDR3 is built from 15 residues. The V and J ends lost 5 bases and 0 bases respectively, with 14 bases between them. CDR3 coding DNA: TGTGCCAGCAGCACCCTCGTAGGGAACTCCTACGAGCAGTACTTC. Translating gives CASSTLVGNSYEQYF. Supplemented by reference TRBV7-8 and TRBJ2-7, the full variable domain reads GAGVSQSPRYKVAKRGQDVALRCDPISGHVSLFWYQQALGQGPEFLTYFQNEAQLDKSGLPSDRFFAERPEGSVSTLKIQRTQQEDSAVYLCASSTLVGNSYEQYFGPGTRLTVT.

As to this clone: Other DNA sequences in the same sample also yield this CDR3. V is TRBV6-6 and J is TRBJ2-7; 7 bases are shared with TRBD2. This CDR3 has 14 residues. The J segment lost 10 bases and the V segment lost 7 bases, leaving 16 bases of the junction unmatched. The germline CDR1 and CDR2 sequences are MNHNY and SVGAGI (reference sequence). For the CDR3, the DNA is TGTGCCAGCACCGTTGGGGGGGACTACACCGAACAGTACTTC. Protein sequence: CASTVGGDYTEQYF.

The chain joins TRBV29-1 to TRBJ1-1; D uncertain. The ends were cut back, 5 bases at V and 1 base at J, with 11 bases in the middle. Germline loops: CDR1 SQVTM, CDR2 ANQGSEA. This CDR3 comprises 13 residues. The CDR3 sequence is CSVSSARNTEAFF. The CDR3 DNA sequence: TGCAGCGTTTCTTCGGCAAGGAACACTGAAGCTTTCTTT.

The rearrangement links TRBV11-2 to TRBJ1-2, with 9 bases that match TRBD1. The J segment lost 8 bases and the V segment lost 5 bases, leaving 9 bases of the junction unmatched. The germline gives CDR1 SGHAT, CDR2 FQNNGV. The length of the CDR3 is 14 residues. The CDR3 DNA sequence: TGTGCCAGCAGCGCCGGACAGGGGATTGGAGGCTACACCTTC. Protein sequence: CASSAGQGIGGYTF.